The clone carrying this TCR beta chain was observed at least ten times. This entry belongs to a study of T cells in Graves' hyperthyroidism and ophthalmopathy. Study details: Peripheral blood was collected at initial diagnosis, before any treatment.

Reasons for excluding patients were uncontrolled infection, other autoimmune disease, pregnancy or lactation. PBMCs stemmed from under 11 ml fresh peripheral blood. There were TCR beta CDR3 regions amplified from RNA transcripts. A first-round RT-PCR of the TCR CDR3 used the HTBI primer set. TCRdb fed the multiplex PCR reads into MiXCR, producing one record per CDR3 protein. The sample shows some 510,000 distinct CDR3 sequences, around 20% of them seen only once. The clonotype originates from a man younger than 30 with Graves' hyperthyroidism. What was sequenced was blood.

The chain's CDR3 is CAISETDQKRSYEQYF. The DNA of the CDR3 is TGTGCCATCAGTGAGACAGACCAAAAGAGGTCCTACGAGCAGTACTTC. The genes are TRBV10-3 and TRBJ2-7; D is undetermined. Germline lookup yields CDR1 ENHRY and CDR2 SYGVKD. This CDR3 region has 16 residues. V lost 2 bases and J lost 1, with 15 bases in between.